A selection of T cell receptor beta chains follows, all from one sample in a study of blood T cell repertoires in COVID-19. Sequenced by immunoSEQ multiplex PCR; TCRdb stores in-frame clones only, minus some. The table shows roughly 160,000 clones, with 60% to 85% occurring only once. Sequenced input: peripheral blood. The receptors stem from a woman aged 60-70 years with COVID-19, enrolled during active disease. Both conserved end residues are part of each CDR3. D genes are given only for firm matches. Expanded clones are given a class, and other clones once, few, many or no size at all.

CDR3: CATQGGPTNTGELFF
DNA: TGTGCCACGCAAGGGGGCCCTACGAACACCGGGGAGCTGTTTTTT
size: .
D: TRBD1
length: 15
V: TRBV24-1
J: TRBJ2-2

CDR3: CASSSGQRKNNSPLHF
DNA: TGCGCCAGCAGCTCGGGACAGAGGAAGAATAATTCACCCCTCCACTTT
size: .
D: TRBD1
length: 16
V: TRBV5-1
J: TRBJ1-6

CDR3: CASSQDTRVNTEAFF
DNA: TGCGCCAGCAGCCAAGATACCAGGGTGAACACTGAAGCTTTCTTT
size: .
D: .
length: 15
V: TRBV4-1
J: TRBJ1-1

CDR3: CASSIDRGTGSTGELFF
DNA: TGTGCCAGTAGTATAGATCGCGGGACAGGAAGCACCGGGGAGCTGTTTTTT
size: .
D: TRBD1
length: 17
V: TRBV19
J: TRBJ2-2

CDR3: CASSVTGQGRNEKLFF
DNA: TGTGCCAGCAGCGTGACAGGACAGGGAAGGAATGAAAAACTGTTTTTT
size: .
D: TRBD1
length: 16
V: TRBV9
J: TRBJ1-4

CDR3: CASSEAAGGSEKLFF
DNA: TGTGCCAGCAGTGAAGCGGCAGGGGGTAGTGAAAAACTGTTTTTT
size: .
D: TRBD1
length: 15
V: TRBV6-1
J: TRBJ1-4

CDR3: CASSPLGQQETQYF
DNA: TGTGCCAGCTCACCACTTGGACAGCAAGAGACCCAGTACTTC
size: .
D: .
length: 14
V: TRBV18
J: TRBJ2-5

CDR3: CASSFNPGQGLEGYTF
DNA: TGTGCCAGCAGCTTCAATCCGGGACAGGGCCTTGAGGGCTACACCTTC
size: .
D: TRBD1
length: 16
V: TRBV11-2
J: TRBJ1-2

CDR3: CASSLSVVRGITDTQYF
DNA: TGTGCCAGCAGCTTATCGGTAGTGCGGGGGATAACAGATACGCAGTATTTT
size: .
D: TRBD2
length: 17
V: TRBV7-8
J: TRBJ2-3

CDR3: CAISESRNRGMEKLFF
DNA: TGTGCCATCAGTGAGTCGAGGAACAGGGGGATGGAAAAACTGTTTTTT
size: .
D: TRBD1
length: 16
V: TRBV10-3
J: TRBJ1-4

CDR3: CASSKGDGGCTGELFF
DNA: TGTGCCAGCAGCAAGGGAGACGGGGGGTGCACCGGGGAGCTGTTTTTT
size: once
D: .
length: 16
V: TRBV21-1
J: TRBJ2-2

CDR3: CASSRGGSSYEQYF
DNA: TGTGCCAGTAGTCGGGGGGGGAGCTCCTACGAGCAGTACTTC
size: .
D: TRBD2
length: 14
V: TRBV19
J: TRBJ2-7

CDR3: CATSRVGGLNSGNTIYF
DNA: TGTGCCACCAGCAGAGTTGGGGGCCTCAACTCTGGAAACACCATATATTTT
size: .
D: .
length: 17
V: TRBV15
J: TRBJ1-3

CDR3: CASSLFAWQPQHF
DNA: TGTGCCAGCAGTTTATTTGCGTGGCAGCCCCAGCATTTT
size: .
D: .
length: 13
V: TRBV27
J: TRBJ1-5

CDR3: CASSNGLAGTYEQYF
DNA: TGTGCCAGTAGTAATGGACTAGCGGGTACCTACGAGCAGTACTTC
size: .
D: TRBD2
length: 15
V: TRBV19
J: TRBJ2-7

CDR3: CASSLVPGITEAFF
DNA: TGTGCCAGCTCACTGGTACCAGGAATCACTGAAGCTTTCTTT
size: .
D: .
length: 14
V: TRBV18
J: TRBJ1-1

CDR3: CASSTGGTIYTGELFF
DNA: TGCGCCAGCAGCACCGGGGGGACAATCTACACCGGGGAGCTGTTTTTT
size: .
D: .
length: 16
V: TRBV5-1
J: TRBJ2-2

CDR3: CASSHLRGGVPYQETQYF
DNA: TGCGCCAGCAGCCACCTGAGGGGGGGGGTCCCCTATCAAGAGACCCAGTACTTC
size: .
D: .
length: 18
V: TRBV4-1
J: TRBJ2-5

CDR3: CSVTHRQGGRTDTQYF
DNA: TGCAGCGTTACCCACCGACAGGGGGGTAGGACAGATACGCAGTATTTT
size: .
D: TRBD1
length: 16
V: TRBV29-1
J: TRBJ2-3

CDR3: CASSQTGGARGYTF
DNA: TGTGCCAGCAGTCAAACAGGGGGCGCGAGGGGCTACACCTTC
size: .
D: TRBD1
length: 14
V: TRBV6-5
J: TRBJ1-2

CDR3: CATSRGITGANQPQHF
DNA: TGTGCCACCAGCAGAGGGATAACAGGGGCGAATCAGCCCCAGCATTTT
size: .
D: TRBD1
length: 16
V: TRBV15
J: TRBJ1-5

CDR3: CASSVTGWGAEQYF
DNA: TGTGCCAGTAGTGTGACAGGGTGGGGGGCCGAGCAGTACTTC
size: .
D: .
length: 14
V: TRBV19
J: TRBJ2-7

CDR3: CASSPLWGDGNEQFF
DNA: TGTGCCAGCAGCCCTCTCTGGGGGGATGGCAATGAGCAGTTCTTC
size: many
D: .
length: 15
V: TRBV7-2
J: TRBJ2-1

CDR3: CASTTEEGYTEAFF
DNA: TGTGCCAGTACTACTGAGGAGGGGTACACTGAAGCTTTCTTT
size: .
D: .
length: 14
V: TRBV19
J: TRBJ1-1

CDR3: CASSRQAPRVESSYEQYF
DNA: TGTGCCAGCAGCCGACAGGCCCCCCGGGTAGAGTCCTCCTACGAGCAGTACTTC
size: once
D: .
length: 18
V: TRBV27
J: TRBJ2-7

CDR3: CSAERWQGTEAFF
DNA: TGCAGCGCCGAACGGTGGCAGGGAACTGAAGCTTTCTTT
size: few
D: .
length: 13
V: TRBV29-1
J: TRBJ1-1

CDR3: CASSRTIGTGNEKLFF
DNA: TGTGCCAGCAGCCGAACGATCGGGACAGGGAATGAAAAACTGTTTTTT
size: once
D: TRBD1
length: 16
V: TRBV3-1/TRBV3-2
J: TRBJ1-4

CDR3: CASSSATGLNTEAFF
DNA: TGTGCCAGCAGTTCCGCGACAGGACTTAACACTGAAGCTTTCTTT
size: .
D: .
length: 15
V: TRBV2
J: TRBJ1-1

CDR3: CASELAGNYNEQFF
DNA: TGTGCCAGCGAACTAGCGGGGAACTACAATGAGCAGTTCTTC
size: once
D: TRBD2
length: 14
V: TRBV6-6
J: TRBJ2-1

CDR3: CASKRRRGFGFEKLFF
DNA: TGTGCCAGCAAAAGAAGGAGAGGTTTTGGGTTTGAAAAACTGTTTTTT
size: once
D: .
length: 16
V: TRBV27
J: TRBJ1-4

CDR3: CASSLVQGADNEQFF
DNA: TGCGCCAGCAGCTTGGTGCAGGGGGCGGACAATGAGCAGTTCTTC
size: .
D: TRBD1
length: 15
V: TRBV5-1
J: TRBJ2-1

CDR3: CASSLPGQDYTDTQYF
DNA: TGTGCCAGCAGCTTGCCCGGACAGGATTACACAGATACGCAGTATTTT
size: .
D: TRBD1
length: 16
V: TRBV5-4
J: TRBJ2-3

CDR3: CASSPTNREFGTGGDGNTIYF
DNA: TGTGCCAGCTCACCAACAAACCGGGAATTTGGAACAGGGGGCGATGGTAACACCATATATTTT
size: .
D: TRBD1
length: 21
V: TRBV18
J: TRBJ1-3

CDR3: CASSPRADRGKTEAFF
DNA: TGTGCCAGCTCACCACGAGCTGACAGGGGGAAAACTGAAGCTTTCTTT
size: .
D: TRBD1
length: 16
V: TRBV18
J: TRBJ1-1

CDR3: CASSLGGGRNTGELFF
DNA: TGTGCCAGCAGCTTAGGTGGGGGCCGGAACACCGGGGAGCTGTTTTTT
size: .
D: .
length: 16
V: TRBV7-9
J: TRBJ2-2

CDR3: CASSLFILGAGVAGYTF
DNA: TGTGCCAGCAGTTTATTTATTCTAGGGGCAGGGGTCGCTGGCTACACCTTC
size: .
D: .
length: 17
V: TRBV28
J: TRBJ1-2

CDR3: CASSLLRGTEAFF
DNA: TGTGCCAGCAGCCTACTCAGGGGAACTGAAGCTTTCTTT
size: .
D: .
length: 13
V: TRBV7-3
J: TRBJ1-1

CDR3: CASSLEGYYTGSEQFF
DNA: TGTGCCAGCAGCTTAGAGGGGTACTACACAGGGTCTGAGCAGTTCTTC
size: few
D: .
length: 16
V: TRBV7-6
J: TRBJ2-1

CDR3: CATMGQGHTGELFF
DNA: TGTGCCACGATGGGACAGGGACACACCGGGGAGCTGTTTTTT
size: few
D: TRBD1
length: 14
V: TRBV6-6
J: TRBJ2-2

CDR3: CASSLAAGRYNEQFF
DNA: TGCGCCAGCAGCTTGGCAGCGGGCCGATACAATGAGCAGTTCTTC
size: .
D: .
length: 15
V: TRBV5-1
J: TRBJ2-1